This T cell receptor beta chain derives from a study of T cell repertoires in cytomegalovirus infection. With V trimmed by 5 bases and J by 1 base, 4 bases remained unmatched. This CDR3 comprises 14 residues. Germline V CDR1 and CDR2: SGHAT, FQNNGV. Whole-study findings and limits: Dominating the ex vivo response were TCR beta clonotypes that were CMV-specific and HLA-C-restricted.

Ten or more counts support this clonotype. Its antigen is undetermined. Using its own MiXCR run on the reads, TCRdb lists one record per CDR3 protein. The repertoire includes around 290,000 distinct CDR3 sequences, roughly 24% of them detected once, and around 13% sits in the top ten. V usage is TRBV11-2 and J usage is TRBJ2-7; 8 positions match TRBD1. Sequenced: PBMCs. The origin of this receptor is a human donor in good health (CMV status not recorded). Some clones in this sample may be carry-over from other donors' samples. The CDR3 sequence is CASSPDRVSYEQYF. Here the CDR3 DNA reads TGTGCCAGCAGCCCGGACAGGGTGTCCTACGAGCAGTACTTC.